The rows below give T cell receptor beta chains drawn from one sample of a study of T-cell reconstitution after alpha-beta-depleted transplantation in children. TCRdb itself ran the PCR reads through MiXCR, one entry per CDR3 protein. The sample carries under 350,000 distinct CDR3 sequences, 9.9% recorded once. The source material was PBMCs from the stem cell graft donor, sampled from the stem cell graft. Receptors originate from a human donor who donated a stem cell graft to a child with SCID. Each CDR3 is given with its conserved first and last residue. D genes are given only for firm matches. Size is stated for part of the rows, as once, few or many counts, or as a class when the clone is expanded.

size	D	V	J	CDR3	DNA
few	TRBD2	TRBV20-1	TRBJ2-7	CSAPFSSPSGPYEQYF	TGCAGTGCTCCTTTCTCGTCCCCTAGCGGGCCCTACGAGCAGTACTTC
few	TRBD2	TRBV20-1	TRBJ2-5	CSASPSGGLQETQYF	TGCAGTGCTAGCCCTAGCGGGGGGCTACAAGAGACCCAGTACTTC
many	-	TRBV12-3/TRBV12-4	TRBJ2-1	CASSFGRETEQFF	TGTGCCAGCAGTTTTGGCAGGGAGACTGAGCAGTTCTTC
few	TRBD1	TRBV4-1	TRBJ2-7	CASSPTARDRVLISTYEQYF	TGCGCCAGCAGCCCAACAGCCCGGGACAGGGTTCTAATTAGCACCTACGAGCAGTACTTC
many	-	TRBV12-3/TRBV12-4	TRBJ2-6	CASSLSDSRGANVLTF	TGTGCCAGCAGTTTATCGGACAGCCGAGGGGCCAACGTCCTGACTTTC
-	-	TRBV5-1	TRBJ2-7	CASRNLQGTVGEQYF	TGCGCCAGCAGGAATCTACAGGGAACAGTCGGGGAGCAGTACTTC
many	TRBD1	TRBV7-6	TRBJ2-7	CASSKGGRTYEQYF	TGTGCCAGCAGCAAAGGGGGCAGAACCTACGAGCAGTACTTC
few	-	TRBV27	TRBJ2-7	CASSFQGGYEQYF	TGTGCCAGCAGTTTCCAGGGGGGCTACGAGCAGTACTTC
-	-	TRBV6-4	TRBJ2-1	CASSDGGGPSYNEQFF	TGTGCCAGCAGTGACGGAGGGGGGCCCTCCTACAATGAGCAGTTCTTC
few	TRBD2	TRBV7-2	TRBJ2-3	CASSLTTGTSVPDTQYF	TGTGCCAGCAGCCTCACAACCGGGACTAGCGTCCCAGATACGCAGTATTTT
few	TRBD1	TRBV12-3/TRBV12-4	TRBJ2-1	CASSLRDRDSNEQFF	TGTGCCAGCAGTTTAAGGGACAGGGACAGTAATGAGCAGTTCTTC
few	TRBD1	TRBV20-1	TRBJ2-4	CSAFGQAAKNIQYF	TGCAGTGCCTTCGGACAGGCAGCCAAAAACATTCAGTACTTC
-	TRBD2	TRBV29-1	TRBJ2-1	CSVRGLAGSYNEQFF	TGCAGCGTTCGAGGACTAGCGGGGTCCTACAATGAGCAGTTCTTC
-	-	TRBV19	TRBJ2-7	CASSSGIAYEQYF	TGTGCCAGTAGCTCGGGAATCGCGTACGAGCAGTACTTC
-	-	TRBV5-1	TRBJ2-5	CASSFEQKQETQYF	TGCGCCAGCAGCTTTGAACAGAAACAAGAGACCCAGTACTTC
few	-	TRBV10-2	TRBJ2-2	CASSKRLNTGELFF	TGCGCCAGCAGTAAGCGCCTAAACACCGGGGAGCTGTTTTTT
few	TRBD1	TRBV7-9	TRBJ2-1	CASSFPGQGNNEQFF	TGTGCCAGCAGCTTCCCGGGACAGGGAAACAATGAGCAGTTCTTC
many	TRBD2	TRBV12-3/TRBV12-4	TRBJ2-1	CASSNGWLAGDEEQFF	TGTGCCAGCAGCAACGGATGGCTAGCGGGGGATGAGGAGCAGTTCTTC
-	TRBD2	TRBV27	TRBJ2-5	CASSSLPRERGEIQYF	TGTGCCAGCAGTTCCCTCCCCCGCGAGCGGGGAGAGATCCAGTACTTC
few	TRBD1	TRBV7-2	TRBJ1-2	CASSLAFEGGGGYGYTF	TGTGCCAGCAGCTTAGCCTTTGAAGGGGGCGGGGGCTATGGCTACACCTTC
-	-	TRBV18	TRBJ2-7	CASSPTPTGGEQYF	TGTGCCAGCTCACCGACCCCCACAGGAGGGGAGCAGTACTTC
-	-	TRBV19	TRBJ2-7	CASSGGAPYEQYF	TGTGCCAGTAGTGGGGGTGCCCCTTACGAGCAGTACTTC
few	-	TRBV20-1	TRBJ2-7	CSARATAYPYEQYF	TGCAGTGCTAGAGCCACGGCCTACCCCTACGAGCAGTACTTC
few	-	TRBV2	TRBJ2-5	CASGGGRQNQETQYF	TGTGCCAGCGGTGGGGGACGCCAAAATCAAGAGACCCAGTACTTC
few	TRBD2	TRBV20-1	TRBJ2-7	CSAGTSNYEQYF	TGCAGTGCCGGGACTAGCAACTACGAGCAGTACTTC
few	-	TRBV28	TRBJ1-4	CASSPDGTGKLFF	TGTGCCAGCAGCCCAGACGGGACGGGAAAACTGTTTTTT
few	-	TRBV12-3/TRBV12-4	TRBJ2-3	CASSLVGSFTDTQYF	TGTGCCAGCAGTTTAGTGGGCAGCTTTACAGATACGCAGTATTTT
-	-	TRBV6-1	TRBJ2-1	CASSEFSGRSRNEQFF	TGTGCCAGCAGTGAATTTTCGGGGCGAAGTAGAAATGAGCAGTTCTTC
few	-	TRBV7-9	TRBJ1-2	CASSSDKDNYGYTF	TGTGCCAGCAGCTCGGACAAAGATAACTATGGCTACACCTTC
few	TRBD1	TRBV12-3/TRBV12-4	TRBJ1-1	CASIQGAMNTEAFF	TGTGCCAGCATCCAGGGGGCGATGAACACTGAAGCTTTCTTT
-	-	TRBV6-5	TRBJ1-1	CASSSNPRTEAFF	TGTGCCAGCAGTTCAAATCCCAGAACTGAAGCTTTCTTT
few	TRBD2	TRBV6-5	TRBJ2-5	CASSYEIAGLETQYF	TGTGCCAGCAGTTACGAAATAGCGGGGTTAGAGACCCAGTACTTC
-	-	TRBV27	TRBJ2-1	CASSLIGGHPYNEQFF	TGTGCCAGCAGTTTAATAGGAGGGCATCCATACAATGAGCAGTTCTTC
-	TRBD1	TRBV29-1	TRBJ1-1	CSVYGQGTNTEAFF	TGCAGCGTGTACGGACAGGGGACGAACACTGAAGCTTTCTTT
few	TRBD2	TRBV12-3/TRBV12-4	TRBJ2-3	CASVWGSGGTDTQYF	TGTGCCAGCGTATGGGGTAGCGGGGGTACAGATACGCAGTATTTT
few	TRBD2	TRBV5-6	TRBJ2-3	CASSRLFDSGGAADTQYF	TGTGCCAGCAGCCGCTTATTCGATAGCGGGGGGGCTGCAGATACGCAGTATTTT
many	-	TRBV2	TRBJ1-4	CASSGVDEKLFF	TGTGCCAGCAGTGGAGTAGATGAAAAACTGTTTTTT
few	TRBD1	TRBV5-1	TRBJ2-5	CASSLGDRGLETQYF	TGCGCCAGCAGCTTGGGGGACAGGGGGCTGGAGACCCAGTACTTC
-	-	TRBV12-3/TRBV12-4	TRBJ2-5	CASSLARVLETQYF	TGTGCCAGCAGTTTAGCCAGGGTTTTGGAGACCCAGTACTTC
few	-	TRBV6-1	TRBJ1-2	CASSEGRGEKYGYTF	TGTGCCAGCAGTGAAGGGCGAGGAGAGAAATATGGCTACACCTTC
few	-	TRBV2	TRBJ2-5	CASSPPDSGETQYF	TGTGCCAGCAGTCCCCCGGACAGTGGGGAGACCCAGTACTTC
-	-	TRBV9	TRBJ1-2	CASSEGRGLNNYGYTF	TGTGCCAGCAGCGAGGGCCGGGGCTTAAATAACTATGGCTACACCTTC
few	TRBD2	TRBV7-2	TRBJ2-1	CASSQAGFDNEQFF	TGTGCCAGCAGCCAAGCGGGGTTCGACAATGAGCAGTTCTTC
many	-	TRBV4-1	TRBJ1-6	CASSQGGWIPNSPLHF	TGCGCCAGCAGCCAAGGTGGTTGGATCCCTAATTCACCCCTCCACTTT
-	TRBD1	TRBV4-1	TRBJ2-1	CASGQQGAGEQFF	TGCGCCAGCGGCCAACAGGGGGCTGGGGAGCAGTTCTTC